The 28 T cell receptor beta chains below all came from one sample that was sequenced in a study of regulatory T cells in long-lasting Graves disease. Time point described: newly diagnosed GD, antithyroid drugs for less than 3 months. From RNA extracted from PBMCs, the TCR library was made. Researchers made TCR beta libraries by using iRepertoire HTBI primers and running Arm-PCR on CDR3 regions. From the multiplex PCR reads, TCRdb called clonotypes with MiXCR, one entry per CDR3 protein. The sample lists more than 450,000 distinct CDR3 sequences, more than 10% occurring once. These same data were also listed under a study on T cells in Graves' hyperthyroidism and ophthalmopathy.

The sample in question was peripheral blood mononuclear cells (PBMCs), obtained at new diagnosis, from a patient treated with antithyroid drugs. The receptors stem from a woman in her twenties or thirties with Graves disease.

Many counts were recorded for this clonotype. This rearrangement joins TRBV7-6 to TRBJ1-1; D unclear. Germline V gene data show CDR1 as SGHVS and CDR2 as FNYEAQ. CDR3 length: 14 amino acids. Trimming took off 1 base at V and 6 bases at J, with 12 bases between the two ends. CDR3 coding DNA: TGTGCCAGCAGCTTAGGGCAGGTGGCTGCTGAAGCTTTCTTT. Amino acids: CASSLGQVAAEAFF.

V gene TRBV5-1 combines with J gene TRBJ2-2; the match to TRBD1 covers 7 bases. The germline V gene encodes CDR1 SGHRS and CDR2 YFSETQ. This CDR3 has 17 residues. V dropped 4 bases and J dropped 2; count of bases not matched to a gene: 11. CDR3 DNA: TGCGCCAGCAGCCCCGGAAGGGGACAGCTTAACACCGGGGAGCTGTTTTTT. Its protein product is CASSPGRGQLNTGELFF. The complete variable domain, with remaining parts taken from reference TRBV5-1 and TRBJ2-2, reads KAGVTQTPRYLIKTRGQQVTLSCSPISGHRSVSWYQQTPGQGLQFLFEYFSETQRNKGNFPGRFSGRQFSNSRSEMNVSTLELGDSALYLCASSPGRGQLNTGELFFGEGSRLTVL.

This clonotype showed up just a few times. The chain is built from TRBV19 and TRBJ1-3; no definite D call. CDR3 length: 16 residues. Trimming took off 3 bases at V and 0 bases at J, with 12 bases between the two ends. From germline, CDR1 is LNHDA and CDR2 SQIVND (reference sequence). The CDR3 loop is CASSIGQYFSGNTIYF. CDR3 DNA: TGTGCCAGTAGTATTGGGCAGTACTTCTCTGGAAACACCATATATTTT.

This clonotype was detected many times. This chain uses TRBV10-3 with TRBJ2-7; 10 nucleotides align to TRBD1. The germline gives CDR1 ENHRY, CDR2 SYGVKD. V lost 5 bases and J lost 6; bases outside the gene matches: 4. The CDR3 contains 13 residues. CDR3 DNA: TGTGCCATCAGTCCGGGACAGGGGATCGAGCAGTACTTC. Residues: CAISPGQGIEQYF.

This clonotype has ten or more counts. This sequence joins TRBV20-1 and TRBJ2-7; D remains ambiguous. V was pared by 2 bases and J by 4 bases, with 15 bases between. Germline V lookup: CDR1 DFQATT, CDR2 SNEGSKA (reference sequence). This CDR3 has 14 residues. Written as DNA, the CDR3 is TGCAGTGCTAGAAAGAGCCGAACTAAGTACGAGCAGTACTTC. Protein: CSARKSRTKYEQYF.

The J gene is TRBJ2-5, the V gene TRBV20-1; 11 nucleotides agree with TRBD2. The V and J ends lost 5 bases and 4 bases, in that order; junction bases with no gene match: 3. Per germline, CDR1 DFQATT and CDR2 SNEGSKA (reference sequence). The CDR3 is 13 amino acids. The CDR3 is CSAGTSGRETQYF. The CDR3 DNA sequence: TGCAGTGCTGGGACTAGCGGTCGAGAGACCCAGTACTTC.

The sample holds many counts of this clonotype. The rearrangement uses TRBV6-5 and TRBJ2-2; 8 nucleotides align to TRBD1. This CDR3 has 16 amino acids. The V segment lost 4 bases and the J segment 4 bases; nucleotides outside the gene matches: 8. Germline V gene data show CDR1 as MNHEY and CDR2 as SVGAGI. CDR3 coding DNA: TGTGCCAGCAGTTCCTCTCAGGGGGCGGGCACCGGGGAGCTGTTTTTT. As protein: CASSSSQGAGTGELFF.

This clonotype was observed at least ten times. The V call is TRBV2, the J call TRBJ1-2; no clear D gene. The length of the CDR3 is 14 residues. The germline V and J ends were trimmed by 4 bases and 0 bases, with 9 bases remaining between them. The germline V gene has CDR1 SNHLY and CDR2 FYNNEI. The CDR3 loop reads CASSGDTANYGYTF. In DNA form, the CDR3 reads TGTGCCAGCAGTGGTGACACTGCTAACTATGGCTACACCTTC.

In this sample, this clonotype turned up many times. The rearrangement uses TRBV11-2 and TRBJ2-7; 8 positions match TRBD2. The CDR3 is 16 amino acids. V trimming: 5 bases; J trimming: 2 bases; junction bases outside the gene matches: 11. From germline, CDR1 is SGHAT and CDR2 FQNNGV. CDR3 residues: CASSPPSLAGPYEQYF. CDR3 coding DNA: TGTGCCAGCAGCCCACCAAGCCTAGCGGGTCCCTACGAGCAGTACTTC. The full variable domain, its missing parts supplied by reference TRBV11-2 and TRBJ2-7, is EAGVAQSPRYKIIEKRQSVAFWCNPISGHATLYWYQQILGQGPKLLIQFQNNGVVDDSQLPKDRFSAERLKGVDSTLKIQPAKLEDSAVYLCASSPPSLAGPYEQYFGPGTRLTVT.

This clonotype was observed a few times. This chain joins TRBV28 and TRBJ1-5, with D unclear. V was shortened by 6 bases and J by 4 bases, with 4 bases between the two germline ends. Germline loops: CDR1 MDHEN, CDR2 SYDVKM. The CDR3 sequence is 11 residues long. In DNA form, the CDR3 reads TGTGCCAGCAGGCGGAATCAGCCCCAGCATTTT. Translation gives CASRRNQPQHF. Using reference TRBV28 and TRBJ1-5 for the parts outside the CDR3, the full variable domain is DVKVTQSSRYLVKRTGEKVFLECVQDMDHENMFWYRQDPGLGLRLIYFSYDVKMKEKGDIPEGYSVSREKKERFSLILESASTNQTSMYLCASRRNQPQHFGDGTRLSIL.

In this sample, this clonotype turned up many times. The chain has TRBV6-5 and TRBJ2-1, with TRBD2 as a possible D gene (5 bases). The germline V gene has CDR1 MNHEY and CDR2 SVGAGI. CDR3 length equals 16 residues. Trimming took off 4 bases at V and 5 bases at J, with 18 bases between the two ends. The CDR3: CASSCCPSQENNEQFF. CDR3 coding DNA: TGTGCCAGCAGTTGCTGTCCTAGCCAAGAAAACAATGAGCAGTTCTTC.

This clonotype was observed at least ten times. The chain is built from TRBV3-1 and TRBJ1-1; D unresolved. Germline V gene lookup returns CDR1 LGHDT and CDR2 YNNKEL (reference sequence). The CDR3 covers 15 residues. Trimming removed 1 base from V and 0 bases from J, with 9 bases in between. The CDR3 spells CASSQVKFLNTEAFF. In DNA form, the CDR3 reads TGTGCCAGCAGCCAAGTCAAGTTTTTGAACACTGAAGCTTTCTTT.

J is TRBJ2-1 and V is TRBV4-3; 10 bases are shared with TRBD1. The CDR3 is made up of 15 amino acids. In germline, CDR1 is LGHNA, CDR2 YSLEER. The V and J ends lost 3 bases and 7 bases, in that order; junction bases with no gene match: 6. As DNA, the CDR3 is TGCGCCAGCAGCCACATCGGGACAGGGGAAAATGAGCAGTTCTTC. It translates to CASSHIGTGENEQFF.

This clonotype has at least ten counts. The chain couples TRBV30 to TRBJ1-2; TRBD1 agrees at 9 bases. This CDR3 contains 14 residues. Germline CDR1 and CDR2: GTSNPN and SVGIG (reference sequence). The ends lost 5 bases at V and 5 bases at J; junction bases unmatched: 9. DNA of the CDR3: TGTGCCTGGGGCTCCGGGACAGGGCTTTATGGCTACACCTTC. It codes for CAWGSGTGLYGYTF.

This clonotype showed up many times. This rearrangement joins TRBV9 to TRBJ2-1; D is unresolved. Germline V CDR1 and CDR2: SGDLS, YYNGEE. The CDR3 has 14 amino acids. V was shortened by 4 bases and J by 7 bases, with 15 bases between the two germline ends. CDR3 in amino acids: CASSPSHTANEQFF. CDR3 sequence (DNA): TGTGCCAGCAGCCCCAGCCACACAGCGAATGAGCAGTTCTTC.

This clonotype was seen ten or more times. V usage is TRBV10-2 and J usage is TRBJ2-7; D ambiguous. CDR3 size: 14 residues. V lost 6 bases and J lost 2, with 14 bases in between. CDR1 is WSHSY, CDR2 SAAADI, per germline. The CDR3 nucleotides are TGCGCCAGCAGCGCCCTTTTGGAGACCTACGAGCAGTACTTC. Translated: CASSALLETYEQYF.

This clonotype was counted at least ten times. The chain has TRBV6-1 and TRBJ2-3; D remains ambiguous. The CDR3 has 14 residues. Germline lookup yields CDR1 MNHNS and CDR2 SASEGT. Trimming shortened V by 6 bases and J by 0 bases, and 10 bases separated the two germline ends. DNA for the CDR3: TGTGCCAGCAGCTTCACAGCTAGCACAGATACGCAGTATTTT. Its protein is CASSFTASTDTQYF.

The sample holds many counts of this clonotype. Written as DNA, the CDR3 is TGTGCCAGCAGCTTAGCCGGTAGCAATCAGCCCCAGCATTTT. Translated, it gives CASSLAGSNQPQHF. V gene TRBV11-3 combines with J gene TRBJ1-5; D call uncertain. Germline lookup yields CDR1 SGHNT and CDR2 YENEEA. This CDR3 contains 14 residues. Trimming removed 1 base from V and 0 bases from J, with 4 bases in between.

J is TRBJ2-1 and V is TRBV7-6, with TRBD2 as a possible D gene (6 bases). CDR3 length: 16 residues. Between the trimmed V and J ends, which lost 5 bases and 0 bases, there was a span of 14 bases. Germline V lookup: CDR1 SGHVS, CDR2 FNYEAQ. DNA for the CDR3: TGTGCCAGCAGCCAGAGCGGAGGGAGCTCCTACAATGAGCAGTTCTTC. This codes for CASSQSGGSSYNEQFF.

This clonotype was seen repeatedly, ten times or more. J is TRBJ2-7 and V is TRBV20-1; 7 nucleotides agree with TRBD1. V shed 4 bases, J shed 2 bases, and the junction held 2 bases outside the gene matches. This CDR3 is built from 12 residues. The germline CDR1 and CDR2 sequences are DFQATT and SNEGSKA (reference sequence). The CDR3 bases are TGCAGTGCTAAGGGGGCCACCTACGAGCAGTACTTC. Amino acid sequence: CSAKGATYEQYF.

This chain uses TRBV18 with TRBJ1-5, with D possibly TRBD1 on 5 matching bases. The CDR3 has 15 residues. Deletions cut 6 bases from V and 5 bases from J, with 17 bases between. Germline assignment: CDR1 KGHSH and CDR2 LQKENI. CDR3 nucleotides: TGTGCCAGCTCCCCCACCGGGACCTCTTATCAGCCCCAGCATTTT. Translating gives CASSPTGTSYQPQHF.

The chain joins TRBV7-8 to TRBJ1-5; perhaps TRBD1 as D (5 bases). Between the trimmed V and J ends, which lost 5 bases and 7 bases, there was a span of 15 bases. CDR1 and CDR2 (germline): SGHVS, FQNEAQ. The CDR3 covers 14 residues. The DNA of the CDR3 is TGTGCCAGCAGCGCCCTCGGGGGATTGCAGCCCCAGCATTTT. Its translation: CASSALGGLQPQHF.

This clonotype showed up many times. The chain combines TRBV11-3 with TRBJ1-1; D uncertain. The CDR3 runs to 12 residues. V lost 3 bases and J 12 bases, leaving 14 bases between the germline ends. CDR1 and CDR2 from the germline V gene are SGHNT and YENEEA. CDR3 nucleotide sequence: TGTGCCAGCAGCTTCGGCCCCTCGAAGCCTTTCTTT. Residues: CASSFGPSKPFF.

This chain uses TRBV24-1 with TRBJ2-2; 7 bases agree with TRBD1. V was pared by 5 bases and J by 3 bases, with 11 bases of the junction left unmatched. The CDR3 sequence is 17 residues long. Germline CDR1 is KGHDR and CDR2 is SFDVKD. CDR3 sequence reads: CATSVSTGHSDTGELFF. As DNA, the CDR3 is TGTGCCACCAGTGTTTCGACAGGGCATAGTGACACCGGGGAGCTGTTTTTT.

This clonotype was found many times. This rearrangement joins TRBV2 to TRBJ2-5; tentative D call: TRBD1 (6 bases). The CDR3 is 15 residues long. Trimming pared 7 bases from V and 1 base from J, leaving 16 bases between. Germline assignment: CDR1 SNHLY and CDR2 FYNNEI. The CDR3 loop is CASNPRTASQETQYF. The CDR3 DNA is TGTGCCAGCAACCCTCGGACAGCCTCCCAAGAGACCCAGTACTTC.

This clonotype was picked up many times. The V call is TRBV28, the J call TRBJ1-1; 8 bases are a match to TRBD1. The CDR3 runs to 15 residues. The V segment lost 1 base and the J segment 4 bases; nucleotides outside the gene matches: 5. CDR1 is MDHEN and CDR2 is SYDVKM in the germline V gene. The CDR3 DNA reads TGTGCCAGCAGTTTATTGATCGGACAGGGCACTGAAGCTTTCTTT. The encoded protein is CASSLLIGQGTEAFF.

This clonotype was seen at least ten times. The V gene is TRBV29-1, the J gene TRBJ2-2; D unclear. CDR3 length: 14 amino acids. Trimming took off 4 bases at V and 7 bases at J, with 16 bases between the two ends. The germline gives CDR1 SQVTM, CDR2 ANQGSEA. CDR3 residues: CSVALSSLGGELFF. The CDR3, as DNA: TGCAGCGTTGCCCTTAGCAGCCTAGGCGGGGAGCTGTTTTTT.

This clonotype was found a few times. Written as DNA, the CDR3 is TGTGCCAGCTCACCCCGGGAATCTGGGGCCAACGTCCTGACTTTC. Protein sequence: CASSPRESGANVLTF. The chain carries TRBV18 and TRBJ2-6, with D possibly being TRBD2 (5 bases). The V gene's germline CDR1 is KGHSH and CDR2 LQKENI. Trimming shortened V by 3 bases and J by 1 base, and 7 bases separated the two germline ends. This CDR3 comprises 15 residues.